The 16 T cell receptor beta chains below come from one sample, sequenced in a study of quantifying T cell responses using KT2 cells. Study-level information: TCR alpha and beta constant-region primers primed reverse transcription of RNA.

The cDNA 3' end received a ligated oligonucleotide with a UMI. First-round PCR used around 4 cycles and beta primers RC1.1 and RC1.2 covering TRBC1 and TRBC2. TCRdb redid the calling of the UMI-ligation and nested PCR reads with MiXCR, one entry per CDR3 protein. The top ten clones hold roughly 9% of a sample with approximately 57,000 distinct CDR3 sequences, roughly an eighth of them seen once. The sample comprised PBMCs spiked with cells of the T cell clone KT2. The source is a human donor.

This clonotype has just a few counts. The chain recombines TRBV6-5 with TRBJ1-2; 8 positions agree with TRBD1. Germline V CDR1 and CDR2: MNHEY, SVGAGI. V lost 6 bases to trimming and J lost 8 bases; unmatched junction nucleotides: 5. The CDR3 runs to 12 residues. CDR3 nucleotide sequence: TGTGCCAGCAGCCGGACAGGGAAAGGCTACACCTTC. This sequence encodes CASSRTGKGYTF.

This clonotype has just a few counts. The chain links TRBV18 to TRBJ2-1; D is possibly TRBD1 (6 bases). Per the germline V gene, CDR1 is KGHSH and CDR2 is LQKENI. This CDR3 comprises 16 residues. V was cut by 6 bases and J by 5 bases, with 20 bases left in between. The CDR3 DNA sequence: TGTGCCAGCTCCCCCCCGCTCTTGGGGGCACACAATGAGCAGTTCTTC. Its translation: CASSPPLLGAHNEQFF.

This clonotype was found a few times. This chain joins TRBV7-2 and TRBJ2-3; weak D call: TRBD1 (5 bases). CDR1 is SGHTA and CDR2 is FQGNSA in the germline V gene. Trimming left V 1 base short and J 2 bases short, with 10 bases between. The CDR3 totals 15 residues. The CDR3 DNA sequence: TGTGCCAGCAGCTTAGGGGGCCACCTCACAGATACGCAGTATTTT. Amino acid sequence: CASSLGGHLTDTQYF.

In its sample, this clonotype was seen a few times. The rearrangement links TRBV9 to TRBJ2-3; D perhaps matches TRBD2 (6 bases). CDR3 length equals 16 residues. Trimming shortened V by 0 bases and J by 5 bases, and 16 bases separated the two germline ends. CDR1 is SGDLS, CDR2 YYNGEE, per germline. CDR3 sequence reads: CASSVASSERQDTQYF. CDR3 in DNA: TGTGCCAGCAGCGTAGCCTCTAGCGAACGTCAAGATACGCAGTATTTT.

The chain combines TRBV5-1 with TRBJ2-7, with D unclear. Germline V lookup: CDR1 SGHRS, CDR2 YFSETQ. CDR3 length: 13 amino acids. Trimming took off 0 bases at V and 3 bases at J, with 7 bases between the two ends. CDR3 sequence: CASSLVGNYEQYF. In DNA form, the CDR3 reads TGCGCCAGCAGCTTGGTAGGCAACTACGAGCAGTACTTC.

In its sample, this clonotype was seen a few times. CDR3 DNA sequence: TGTGCCAGCAGCTCCTGGACAGTTCAGACCCAGTACTTC. Translated, it gives CASSSWTVQTQYF. The chain employs TRBV7-9 and TRBJ2-5; a weak D match, TRBD1 (6 bases). Germline-derived CDR1 and CDR2 are SEHNR and FQNEAQ (reference sequence). The V gene lost 4 bases and the J gene lost 6 bases, with 12 bases spanning the gap. This CDR3 has 13 residues.

This chain connects TRBV5-1 to TRBJ2-7; D uncertain. The CDR3 runs 12 residues. Looked up from germline, CDR1 is SGHRS and CDR2 is YFSETQ. V was trimmed by 2 bases and J by 5 bases, leaving 8 bases between them. In DNA form, the CDR3 reads TGCGCCAGCAGCTTCCGCTCGGACGAGCAGTACTTC. Protein product: CASSFRSDEQYF.

The chain employs TRBV6-1 and TRBJ2-3, with D hard to call. Germline V gives CDR1 MNHNS, CDR2 SASEGT. The CDR3 consists of 11 residues. V was clipped by 4 bases and J by 5 bases, with 4 bases between them. As DNA, the CDR3 is TGTGCCAGCAGTGGGATAGATACGCAGTATTTT. Its translation: CASSGIDTQYF.

J is TRBJ1-6 and V is TRBV11-2, with unresolved D. This CDR3 has 16 amino acids. V was shortened by 8 bases and J by 0 bases, with 14 bases between the two germline ends. Germline V CDR1 and CDR2: SGHAT, FQNNGV. CDR3 protein: CASRGYSSSYNSPLHF. The CDR3, as DNA: TGTGCCAGCCGAGGTTATTCGAGCTCCTATAATTCACCCCTCCACTTT.

The rearrangement joins TRBV6-1 to TRBJ2-5; TRBD2 agrees at 13 bases. In germline, CDR1 is MNHNS, CDR2 SASEGT. The length of the CDR3 is 15 residues. Trimming at V came to 6 bases and at J to 4 bases, leaving 5 bases not matched to a gene. The CDR3 reads CASSWTSGSAETQYF. The DNA of the CDR3 is TGTGCCAGCAGCTGGACTAGCGGGAGTGCAGAGACCCAGTACTTC.

This sequence joins TRBV12-3 or TRBV12-4 and TRBJ1-5; D not resolved. The CDR3 is 14 amino acids. The germline V and J ends were trimmed by 1 base and 6 bases, with 10 bases remaining between them. CDR3 residues: CASSLGEGSQPQHF. CDR3 in DNA: TGTGCCAGCAGTTTAGGGGAAGGCAGTCAGCCCCAGCATTTT.

This clonotype appeared a few times. The chain links TRBV9 to TRBJ1-1; no firm D call. Germline CDR1 SGDLS, CDR2 YYNGEE. Deletions cut 0 bases from V and 4 bases from J, with 16 bases between. This CDR3 spans 16 amino acids. The CDR3 coding sequence is TGTGCCAGCAGCGTAGGCGGGTCGTTCCCCGGCACTGAAGCTTTCTTT. It codes for CASSVGGSFPGTEAFF.

This chain links TRBV6-1 with TRBJ1-3; 9 positions match TRBD1. This CDR3 is built from 16 residues. V lost 2 bases and J lost 2; bases outside the gene matches: 4. Looked up from germline, CDR1 is MNHNS and CDR2 is SASEGT. The CDR3 DNA sequence: TGTGCCAGCAGTGAAACAGGGGGCGCCCCTGGAAACACCATATATTTT. Translating gives CASSETGGAPGNTIYF.

This clonotype was recorded a few times. The V gene is TRBV20-1, the J gene TRBJ1-2; D gene ambiguous. CDR3 length: 15 amino acids. The germline V gene encodes CDR1 DFQATT and CDR2 SNEGSKA (reference sequence). Trimming took 3 bases from V and 0 from J, leaving 14 bases between them. The DNA of the CDR3 is TGCAGTGCTAGTGTGAGACACCTAGCTAACTATGGCTACACCTTC. As protein: CSASVRHLANYGYTF.

This clonotype was seen only a few times. The CDR3 reads CSARVSGTLPREQYF. In DNA, the CDR3 is TGCAGTGCTAGAGTATCGGGGACACTCCCCCGGGAGCAGTACTTC. This sequence joins TRBV20-1 and TRBJ2-7, with D possibly TRBD1 on 6 matching bases. Deletions cut 1 base from V and 7 bases from J, with 20 bases between. Per the germline V gene, CDR1 is DFQATT and CDR2 is SNEGSKA (reference sequence). CDR3 length: 15 residues.

This clonotype appeared a few times. The chain has TRBV12-3 or TRBV12-4 and TRBJ1-4; D gene unclear. V shed 5 bases and J shed 4 bases, with 14 bases lying between them. This CDR3 has 15 residues. Here the CDR3 reads CASSTSQANNEKLFF. The CDR3 region has the DNA TGTGCCAGCAGTACCTCTCAGGCAAATAATGAAAAACTGTTTTTT.